This T cell receptor beta chain derives from a study of OX40 agonist ivuxolimab in advanced cancers. In the study overall: Ivuxolimab was an agonistic, fully human IgG2 monoclonal antibody directed against OX40 (CD134), a costimulatory receptor. Intravenous ivuxolimab was administered to patients every 2 weeks at six dose levels: 0.01, 0.1, 0.3, 1.5, 3 and 10 mg/kg. Of the roughly 52 dose-escalation patients, hepatocellular carcinoma was present in approximately 20, melanoma in some 15, renal cell carcinoma in 9 and head and neck cancer in 9. In the dose-escalation cohort, 82.7% of patients were male, and the mean age was approximately 55 years, with a range of roughly 20 to 85. Prior anti-PD-1, anti-PD-L1 or anti-CTLA-4 therapy was permitted, and approximately 39% of dose-escalation patients had received checkpoint inhibitors. Partial responses occurred in three dose-escalation patients, of whom one had hepatocellular carcinoma and two had cutaneous melanoma. Peripheral TCRbeta sequencing was intended to test whether TCR sequence diversity was altered and clonal T-cell expansion was caused by ivuxolimab. The paper covers the monotherapy dose-escalation part of the phase I ivuxolimab trial, which included N ≈ 50 patients. Beyond this particular receptor, the publication reports: In the 0.1-3.0 mg/kg groups, partial responders had among the lowest normalized peripheral clonal expansion, particularly in CD8+ T cells. Which antigens the clonally expanded peripheral T cells were specific for was not determined. After ivuxolimab, expanded clones were on average more numerous among CD8+ T cells than among CD4+ T cells. Low levels of normalized T-cell clonal expansion were also shown by some nonresponding patients. At doses of 0.1 to 3.0 mg/kg, clonal expansion of both CD4+ and CD8+ T cells in blood was seen between baseline and week 6.

This clone was observed once. Its antigen is not yet known. No clone much larger than this one lies a single base away; base qualities are absent. The trial excluded patients who had a history of autoimmune disease or were on systemic immunosuppression. In every dose cohort, peripheral blood was drawn for TCR sequencing at baseline, cycle 4 day 1, and cycle 7 day 1. The samples were drawn from a first-in-human, open-label, multicenter phase I dose-escalation trial of ivuxolimab. Adults with locally advanced or metastatic melanoma, renal cell, hepatocellular, or head and neck squamous cell carcinoma were enrolled in the trial. Before TCR sequencing, CD4+ and CD8+ T cells were separately sorted from peripheral blood. From cysteine to phenylalanine, the CDR3 is 14 amino acids long. Solely the CDR3 DNA is kept, with 42 bases framed from the first base. CDR1 and CDR2 were assigned from the germline V gene as SQVTM and ANQGSEA. Trimming takes 3 bases off V and 5 bases off J; junction bases not matched to a gene: 3.

Genomic DNA was isolated from the sorted cells so that the TCRbeta CDR3 region could be sequenced. The immunoSEQ Assay was used for sequencing of TCRbeta CDR3 regions. The table comes from immuneACCESS by way of TCRdb, which keeps in-frame sequences with V and J called. Part of the clones is missing from these tables; in studies checked, under half for an unresolved V gene and the rest for unknown reasons. The sample table shows over 60,000 clones, and about 88% are seen once. Of the sample, 0.3% to 0.45% is held by the ten largest clones. This sequence uses TRBV29-1 and TRBJ2-2; TRBD2 lines up with 10 middle nucleotides. The material sequenced was CD4+ or CD8+ T cells sorted from blood, taken in a trial of the OX40 agonist ivuxolimab. The receptor comes from an adult with an advanced solid tumor such as melanoma, head and neck, liver or kidney cancer. The encoded CDR3 is CSVEELAGTGELFF. The DNA reads TGCAGCGTTGAGGAACTAGCGGGGACCGGGGAGCTGTTTTTT.